This is a list of T cell receptor beta chains from one sample in a study of cytomegalovirus exposure and HLA in healthy donors. TCRdb's table, derived via immunoSEQ multiplex PCR, lists solely in-frame clones and lacks some. Of approximately 140,000 clones in the sample, around 78% were seen once. The sequencing sample was made of PBMCs. These receptor sequences come from a woman between 40 and 55 years old in good health and CMV-seropositive. Both conserved end residues are part of each CDR3. D genes are given only for firm matches. Size is omitted from some rows. Given values are once, few, many or a class for expanded clones.

J gene: TRBJ2-3; V gene: TRBV11-3; D gene: TRBD2; CDR3 length: 16; clone size: NA; CDR3 DNA: TGTGCCAGCAGCTTTCCTTGGGGAGGGAGCACAGATACGCAGTATTTT; CDR3 protein: CASSFPWGGSTDTQYF
J gene: TRBJ2-3; V gene: TRBV5-1; D gene: TRBD1; CDR3 length: 17; clone size: NA; CDR3 DNA: TGCGCCAGCAGCTTGGCCGGGGACAGGGGATACACAGATACGCAGTATTTT; CDR3 protein: CASSLAGDRGYTDTQYF
J gene: TRBJ1-1; V gene: TRBV7-8; D gene: NA; CDR3 length: 13; clone size: NA; CDR3 DNA: TGTGCCAGCAGCCTTCAGATGAACACTGAAGCTTTCTTT; CDR3 protein: CASSLQMNTEAFF
J gene: TRBJ2-7; V gene: TRBV10-1; D gene: TRBD1; CDR3 length: 13; clone size: NA; CDR3 DNA: TGCGCCAGCAGTGAGTTCATGGGACAGGAACTTTCTTTC; CDR3 protein: CASSEFMGQELSF
J gene: TRBJ2-2; V gene: TRBV7-8; D gene: NA; CDR3 length: 16; clone size: NA; CDR3 DNA: TGTGCCAGCAGCGGGACTTTCTCTATGAACACCGGGGAGCTGTTTTTT; CDR3 protein: CASSGTFSMNTGELFF
J gene: TRBJ1-1; V gene: TRBV7-9; D gene: TRBD1; CDR3 length: 15; clone size: NA; CDR3 DNA: TGTGCCAGCAGCTTAGAGACGGGGACAGGCACTGAAGCTTTCTTT; CDR3 protein: CASSLETGTGTEAFF
J gene: TRBJ1-2; V gene: TRBV18; D gene: NA; CDR3 length: 15; clone size: NA; CDR3 DNA: TGTGCCAGCTCACCACTTCCAGGGGATCTTAATGGCTACACCTTC; CDR3 protein: CASSPLPGDLNGYTF
J gene: TRBJ2-7; V gene: TRBV5-1; D gene: TRBD1; CDR3 length: 14; clone size: NA; CDR3 DNA: TGCGCCAGCAGCTGGCGGACAGGGGCGGACGAGCAGTACTTC; CDR3 protein: CASSWRTGADEQYF
J gene: TRBJ2-5; V gene: TRBV28; D gene: NA; CDR3 length: 12; clone size: NA; CDR3 DNA: TGTGCCAGCAGTATCCTTCAAGAGACCCAGTACTTC; CDR3 protein: CASSILQETQYF
J gene: TRBJ2-5; V gene: TRBV5-1; D gene: TRBD1; CDR3 length: 14; clone size: NA; CDR3 DNA: TGCGCCAGCAGCTTACAGGGGGCGCATGAGACCCAGTACTTC; CDR3 protein: CASSLQGAHETQYF
J gene: TRBJ2-7; V gene: TRBV7-7; D gene: NA; CDR3 length: 12; clone size: NA; CDR3 DNA: TGTGCTAGCAGCTTGCGTGCCTACGAGCAGTACTTC; CDR3 protein: CASSLRAYEQYF
J gene: TRBJ2-7; V gene: TRBV27; D gene: NA; CDR3 length: 13; clone size: NA; CDR3 DNA: TGTGCCAGCAGCCCAGGCCGCTCCTACGAGCAGTACTTC; CDR3 protein: CASSPGRSYEQYF
J gene: TRBJ2-7; V gene: TRBV5-1; D gene: NA; CDR3 length: 14; clone size: NA; CDR3 DNA: TGCGCCAGCAGCCAACTACAGGGTAGCGCCGAGCAGTACTTC; CDR3 protein: CASSQLQGSAEQYF
J gene: TRBJ2-5; V gene: TRBV6-5; D gene: TRBD1; CDR3 length: 13; clone size: NA; CDR3 DNA: TGTGCCAGCAGGGGCGGACAGGTGGAGACCCAGTACTTC; CDR3 protein: CASRGGQVETQYF
J gene: TRBJ1-2; V gene: TRBV15; D gene: TRBD1; CDR3 length: 15; clone size: NA; CDR3 DNA: TGTGCCACCAGCAGAGAGGACAGGGGGGGTTGGGGCTACACCTTC; CDR3 protein: CATSREDRGGWGYTF
J gene: TRBJ1-2; V gene: TRBV6-4; D gene: NA; CDR3 length: 12; clone size: NA; CDR3 DNA: TGTGCCAGCGGGGGCAGGGCCCATGGCTACACCTTC; CDR3 protein: CASGGRAHGYTF
J gene: TRBJ2-5; V gene: TRBV5-4; D gene: TRBD1; CDR3 length: 16; clone size: NA; CDR3 DNA: TGTGCCAGCAGCACGATGACAGGGTTAATGTTGGAGACCCAGTACTTC; CDR3 protein: CASSTMTGLMLETQYF
J gene: TRBJ2-2; V gene: TRBV5-6; D gene: NA; CDR3 length: 14; clone size: NA; CDR3 DNA: TGTGCCAGCAGCTTGGACACGTACACCGGGGAGCTGTTTTTT; CDR3 protein: CASSLDTYTGELFF
J gene: TRBJ2-2; V gene: TRBV27; D gene: TRBD2; CDR3 length: 14; clone size: many; CDR3 DNA: TGTGGAGGACTAGCGGGACCGAACACCGGGGAGCTGTTTTTT; CDR3 protein: CGGLAGPNTGELFF
J gene: TRBJ2-1; V gene: TRBV5-4; D gene: TRBD2; CDR3 length: 17; clone size: NA; CDR3 DNA: TGTGCCAGCAGCTCGGGGGTTGGCGGGAGTACCTACAATGAGCAGTTCTTC; CDR3 protein: CASSSGVGGSTYNEQFF
J gene: TRBJ2-3; V gene: TRBV7-9; D gene: TRBD2; CDR3 length: 17; clone size: NA; CDR3 DNA: TGTTCCAGCAGCTTAGAGAGTCTAGCGGGACTCACAGATACGCAGTATTTT; CDR3 protein: CSSSLESLAGLTDTQYF
J gene: TRBJ1-5; V gene: TRBV6-5; D gene: NA; CDR3 length: 13; clone size: NA; CDR3 DNA: TGTGCCAGCAGTTACTCTGCCAGTCAGCCCCAGCATTTT; CDR3 protein: CASSYSASQPQHF
J gene: TRBJ2-3; V gene: TRBV6-4; D gene: TRBD2; CDR3 length: 19; clone size: NA; CDR3 DNA: TGTGCCAGCAGGGACTACAGGACTAGCGGGAGGGCCGTAGGAGATACGCAGTATTTT; CDR3 protein: CASRDYRTSGRAVGDTQYF